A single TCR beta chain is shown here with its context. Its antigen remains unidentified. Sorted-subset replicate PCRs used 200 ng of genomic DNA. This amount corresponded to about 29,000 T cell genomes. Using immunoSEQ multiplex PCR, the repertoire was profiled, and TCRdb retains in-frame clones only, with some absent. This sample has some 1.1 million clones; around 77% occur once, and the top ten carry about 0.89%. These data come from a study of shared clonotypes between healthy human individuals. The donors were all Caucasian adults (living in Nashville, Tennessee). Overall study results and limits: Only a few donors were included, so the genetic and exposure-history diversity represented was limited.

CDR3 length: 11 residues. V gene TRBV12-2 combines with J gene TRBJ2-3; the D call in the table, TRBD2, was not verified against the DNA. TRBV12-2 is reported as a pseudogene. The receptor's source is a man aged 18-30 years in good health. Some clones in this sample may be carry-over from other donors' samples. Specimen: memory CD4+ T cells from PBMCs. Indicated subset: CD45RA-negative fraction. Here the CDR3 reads CAMEFSVTQYF. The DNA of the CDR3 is TGTGCAATGGAGTTTTCAGTTACGCAGTATTTT.